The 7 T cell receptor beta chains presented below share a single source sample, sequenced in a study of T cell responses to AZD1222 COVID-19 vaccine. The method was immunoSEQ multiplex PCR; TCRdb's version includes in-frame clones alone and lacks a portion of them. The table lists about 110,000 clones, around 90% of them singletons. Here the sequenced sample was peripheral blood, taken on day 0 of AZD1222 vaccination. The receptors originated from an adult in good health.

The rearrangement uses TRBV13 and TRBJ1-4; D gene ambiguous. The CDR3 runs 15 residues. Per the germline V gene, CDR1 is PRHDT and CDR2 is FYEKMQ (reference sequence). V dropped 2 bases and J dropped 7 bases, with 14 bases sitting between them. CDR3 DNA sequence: TGTGCCAGCAGCTTATCTCGGCTTGGTGGTGAAAAACTGTTTTTT. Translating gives CASSLSRLGGEKLFF.

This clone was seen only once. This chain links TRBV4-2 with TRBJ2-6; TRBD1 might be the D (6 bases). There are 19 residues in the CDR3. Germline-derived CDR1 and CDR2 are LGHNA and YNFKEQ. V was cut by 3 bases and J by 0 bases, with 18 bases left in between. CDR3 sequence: CASSQATGHQFSGANVLTF. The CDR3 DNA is TGTGCCAGCAGCCAGGCGACGGGACACCAATTCTCTGGGGCCAACGTCCTGACTTTC.

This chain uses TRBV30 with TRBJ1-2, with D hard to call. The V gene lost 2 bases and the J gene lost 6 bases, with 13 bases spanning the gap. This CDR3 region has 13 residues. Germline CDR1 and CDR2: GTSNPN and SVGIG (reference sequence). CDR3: CAWSPPGTHGYTF. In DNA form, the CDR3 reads TGTGCCTGGAGTCCCCCCGGCACGCATGGCTACACCTTC.

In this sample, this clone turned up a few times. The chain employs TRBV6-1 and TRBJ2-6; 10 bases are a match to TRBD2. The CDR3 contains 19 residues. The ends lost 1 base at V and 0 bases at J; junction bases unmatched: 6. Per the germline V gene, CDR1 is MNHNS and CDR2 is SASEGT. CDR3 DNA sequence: TGTGCCAGCAGTGAAGTCCGTCTAGCGGGGGTCTCTGGGGCCAACGTCCTGACTTTC. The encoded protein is CASSEVRLAGVSGANVLTF.

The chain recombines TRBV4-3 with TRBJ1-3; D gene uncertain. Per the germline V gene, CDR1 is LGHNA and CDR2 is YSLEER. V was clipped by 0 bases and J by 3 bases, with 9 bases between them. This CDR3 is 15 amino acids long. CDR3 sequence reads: CASSQDRAGGNTIYF. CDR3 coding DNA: TGCGCCAGCAGCCAAGATCGGGCGGGTGGAAACACCATATATTTT.

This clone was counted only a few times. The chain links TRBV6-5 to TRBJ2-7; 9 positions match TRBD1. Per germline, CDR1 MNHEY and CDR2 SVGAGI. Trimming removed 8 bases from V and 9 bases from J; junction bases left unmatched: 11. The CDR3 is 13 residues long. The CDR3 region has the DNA TGTGCCAGCGGTAAGGGGACAGGGTCAGCGCAGTACTTC. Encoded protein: CASGKGTGSAQYF.

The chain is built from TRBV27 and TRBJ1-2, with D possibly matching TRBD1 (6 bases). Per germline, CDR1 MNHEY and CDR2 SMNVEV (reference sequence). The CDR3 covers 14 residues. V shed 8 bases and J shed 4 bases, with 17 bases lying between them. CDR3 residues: CASSLKGEGYGYTF. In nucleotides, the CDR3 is TGTGCCAGCTCACTAAAGGGGGAAGGCTATGGCTACACCTTC.